Presented here are 18 T cell receptor beta chains from one specimen sequenced in a study of blood T cell repertoires in COVID-19. Measured with immunoSEQ multiplex PCR; TCRdb has only the in-frame clones, and not every one. The top ten clones hold roughly 11% of a sample with approximately 150,000 clones, 81% of them seen once. Sequences were obtained from peripheral blood. The receptors were sampled from a human donor in a cohort sampled during active COVID-19.

The gene calls are TRBV5-4 and TRBJ1-1; D unclear. V shed 0 bases and J shed 1 base, with 7 bases lying between them. Germline V lookup: CDR1 SGHNT, CDR2 YYREEE (reference sequence). CDR3 length: 14 residues. The CDR3 reads CASSLASGNTEAFF. CDR3 nucleotides: TGTGCCAGCAGCTTGGCGTCCGGGAACACTGAAGCTTTCTTT.

The rearrangement joins TRBV5-6 to TRBJ2-7, with 7 nucleotides matching TRBD1. With 2 bases clipped from V and 3 bases from J, the junction kept 8 bases outside the gene matches. The CDR3 sequence is 15 residues long. CDR1 and CDR2 from the germline V gene are SGHDT and YYEEEE. Written as DNA, the CDR3 is TGTGCCAGCAGCTTTAATTTACAGGGGCGCTACGAGCAGTACTTC. Protein: CASSFNLQGRYEQYF.

V and J are TRBV7-2 and TRBJ2-6, with a possible D match to TRBD1 (6 bases). Germline-derived CDR1 and CDR2 are SGHTA and FQGNSA. With 5 bases removed from V and 1 base from J, the gap between germline ends came to 15 bases. The CDR3 runs 17 residues. The CDR3 is CASSPQGTRSGANVLTF. CDR3 DNA sequence: TGTGCCAGCAGCCCTCAGGGGACAAGGTCTGGGGCCAACGTCCTGACTTTC. The full variable domain, in which reference TRBV7-2 and TRBJ2-6 provide the parts outside the CDR3, is GAGVSQSPSNKVTEKGKDVELRCDPISGHTALYWYRQSLGQGLEFLIYFQGNSAPDKSGLPSDRFSAERTGGSVSTLTIQRTQQEDSAVYLCASSPQGTRSGANVLTFGAGSRLTVL.

The genes are TRBV14 and TRBJ1-6, with 9 bases aligning to TRBD1. Unmatched junction bases numbered 8, after V lost 4 bases and J lost 10 bases. The CDR3 length is 15 residues. Germline V gives CDR1 SGHDN, CDR2 FVKESK. CDR3 residues: CASSRKGTGRSPLHF. The CDR3, as DNA: TGTGCCAGCAGCCGGAAGGGGACAGGGAGGTCACCCCTCCACTTT.

Only a few counts were recorded for this clone. The V call is TRBV24-1, the J call TRBJ2-3, with D maybe TRBD2 (6 bases). The CDR3 runs 15 residues. Looked up from germline, CDR1 is KGHDR and CDR2 is SFDVKD. Trimming took off 5 bases at V and 2 bases at J, with 13 bases between the two ends. CDR3: CATSAGGINTDTQYF. CDR3 DNA sequence: TGTGCCACCAGTGCTGGCGGGATTAACACAGATACGCAGTATTTT.

The chain has TRBV9 and TRBJ2-1, with TRBD2 identical over 9 bases. V trimming: 0 bases; J trimming: 4 bases; junction bases outside the gene matches: 8. Germline loops: CDR1 SGDLS, CDR2 YYNGEE. The CDR3 extends over 17 amino acids. CDR3 protein: CASSVGNSGSFYNEQFF. The CDR3 DNA reads as TGTGCCAGCAGCGTAGGAAATAGCGGGAGTTTTTACAATGAGCAGTTCTTC.

The chain links TRBV6-2 or TRBV6-3 to TRBJ2-6, with a weak D call TRBD1 (5 bases). The V end lost 6 bases, the J end lost 3 bases, and 18 bases lay between the germline ends. Per germline, CDR1 MNHEY and CDR2 SVGEGT. The length of the CDR3 is 17 residues. The CDR3 region has the DNA TGTGCCAGCAGCCCGCGATTAGGGGTGGGTGGGGCCAACGTCCTGACTTTC. Residues: CASSPRLGVGGANVLTF.

This clone came up a few times. The V gene is TRBV5-6, the J gene TRBJ2-5; 11 bases match TRBD1. V lost 1 base, J lost 4 bases, and 3 bases stayed unmatched. This CDR3 region has 15 residues. The germline V gene encodes CDR1 SGHDT and CDR2 YYEEEE. The CDR3 nucleotides are TGTGCCAGCAGCTTGAGGACAGGGGGCTCAGAGACCCAGTACTTC. Translated, it gives CASSLRTGGSETQYF.

V gene TRBV27 combines with J gene TRBJ2-3; D gene ambiguous. The germline CDR1 and CDR2 sequences are MNHEY and SMNVEV (reference sequence). The V end was cut by 5 bases, the J end by 1 base, with 19 bases between. The CDR3 has 17 amino acids. CDR3 DNA: TGTGCCAGCAGTCCGCCGCCCAAAACTCCTCGCACAGATACGCAGTATTTT. Protein product: CASSPPPKTPRTDTQYF.

This clone was observed a few times. The chain links TRBV19 to TRBJ2-2; 8 bases match TRBD1. The CDR3 has 15 amino acids. In germline, CDR1 is LNHDA, CDR2 SQIVND (reference sequence). The V and J ends lost 6 bases and 6 bases, in that order; junction bases with no gene match: 9. Here the CDR3 DNA reads TGTGCCAGTAGCGAAGGGGACAGGCTTTCCGGGGAGCTGTTTTTT. Amino acid sequence: CASSEGDRLSGELFF.

The chain carries TRBV6-5 and TRBJ2-7; TRBD1 matches 7 bases. V lost 7 bases and J lost 2; bases outside the gene matches: 2. The CDR3 has 12 residues. Germline V gene lookup returns CDR1 MNHEY and CDR2 SVGAGI. In nucleotides, the CDR3 is TGTGCCAGCACGGGACAGCCCTACGAGCAGTACTTC. Amino acid sequence: CASTGQPYEQYF.

This chain uses TRBV12-3 or TRBV12-4 with TRBJ2-7, with D unresolved. V gave up 4 bases and J gave up 6 bases, with 7 bases separating them. The CDR3 runs 11 residues. The CDR3 is CASSSGAEQYF. In DNA, the CDR3 is TGTGCCAGCAGTTCCGGAGCCGAGCAGTACTTC.

The J gene is TRBJ1-1, the V gene TRBV14, with D possibly matching TRBD1 (6 bases). This CDR3 region has 15 residues. V was clipped by 4 bases and J by 0 bases, with 12 bases between them. Germline assignment: CDR1 SGHDN and CDR2 FVKESK. The CDR3 sequence: CASSPPGTLNTEAFF. As DNA, the CDR3 is TGTGCCAGCAGCCCACCCGGGACACTGAACACTGAAGCTTTCTTT.

This chain uses TRBV7-9 with TRBJ2-7, with a tentative D call TRBD2 (5 bases). The ends were cut back, 5 bases at V and 0 bases at J, with 11 bases in the middle. Germline V CDR1 and CDR2: SEHNR, FQNEAQ (reference sequence). The CDR3 contains 14 residues. CDR3 loop: CASSATRASYEQYF. The CDR3, as DNA: TGTGCCAGCAGCGCAACGAGGGCCTCCTACGAGCAGTACTTC.

This rearrangement joins TRBV10-1 to TRBJ2-3; D not certain. This CDR3 region has 16 residues. V was pared by 4 bases and J by 0 bases, with 14 bases between. Germline lookup yields CDR1 WNHNN and CDR2 SYGVQD (reference sequence). CDR3 residues: CASSGRDGFSTDTQYF. The DNA of the CDR3 is TGCGCCAGCAGTGGAAGAGACGGGTTTAGCACAGATACGCAGTATTTT.

This chain uses TRBV27 with TRBJ1-1, with a possible D match to TRBD1 (6 bases). The V gene's germline CDR1 is MNHEY and CDR2 SMNVEV (reference sequence). The V gene lost 7 bases and the J gene lost 0 bases, with 9 bases spanning the gap. The CDR3 sequence is 13 residues long. CDR3 DNA sequence: TGTGCCAGCACAGGGGACATGAACACTGAAGCTTTCTTT. Its translation: CASTGDMNTEAFF.

The CDR3 bases are TGCAGTGCTAGAGATCTATATGAGCAGTTCTTC. Amino acid sequence: CSARDLYEQFF. The chain combines TRBV20-1 with TRBJ2-1; D ambiguous. Per germline, CDR1 DFQATT and CDR2 SNEGSKA (reference sequence). V was pared by 0 bases and J by 8 bases, with 5 bases between. The CDR3 spans 11 residues.

The chain carries TRBV6-5 and TRBJ2-7, with 7 nucleotides matching TRBD1. Germline V gives CDR1 MNHEY, CDR2 SVGAGI. The CDR3 covers 12 residues. V gave up 4 bases and J gave up 7 bases; unmatched junction bases: 4. The CDR3 DNA sequence: TGTGCCAGCAGTTCCCAGACAGGGGAGCAGTACTTC. It translates to CASSSQTGEQYF.